Here is one T cell receptor beta chain with its context. Its antigen is unidentified. The sample comes from a study of cytomegalovirus exposure and HLA in healthy donors. Study results and caveats: Cytomegalovirus status, reportedly, was diagnosed with high specificity and sensitivity by the classifier. Further analysis was carried out later, and it showed several of the most significant clusters appearing linked to common viral pathogens. Earlier analysis looked at TCR beta V segments, and most were productive about 87% or about 30% of the time.

The PCR employed 60 Vbeta primers together with 13 Jbeta primers. Here immunoSEQ multiplex PCR was the method, and the copy in TCRdb shows in-frame clones only, minus some. Counted here are some 94,000 clones, roughly 69% occurring once; the ten biggest clones make up 2.7%. The CDR3 extends over 16 amino acids. CDR1 is SGDLS and CDR2 is YYNGEE in the germline V gene. With 4 bases clipped from V and 6 bases from J, the junction kept 9 bases outside the gene matches. V gene TRBV9 combines with J gene TRBJ1-5; TRBD1 matches 11 bases. This clonotype was obtained from a man aged 50 to 60 in good health and CMV-seronegative. Material: PBMCs. CDR3 loop: CASSPTGTGGSQPQHF. CDR3 bases: TGTGCCAGCAGCCCCACCGGGACAGGGGGGTCTCAGCCCCAGCATTTT.